This passage covers 10 T cell receptor beta chains from one sample sequenced in a study of T-cell memory formation after mild COVID-19. MiXCR, applied by TCRdb to the 5' RACE reads, yields one record per CDR3 protein. The table lists some 120,000 distinct CDR3 sequences, over 15% of them singletons. The source material was PBMCs or a T cell subset sorted from them (not recorded which). These receptors were collected from a man between 18 and 29 years old who had mild COVID-19 (a few samples of this study predate the infection). Cell type and time point are not known.

The chain employs TRBV12-3 or TRBV12-4 and TRBJ1-2; TRBD1 matches at 8 bases. This CDR3 comprises 14 residues. The V segment lost 6 bases and the J segment 6 bases; nucleotides outside the gene matches: 9. CDR3 protein: CASRRLQGVDGYTF. CDR3 in DNA: TGTGCCAGCAGACGTCTACAGGGGGTAGATGGCTACACCTTC.

Written as DNA, the CDR3 is TGTGCCAGCTCACCTCCAGCAAACACTGAAGCTTTCTTT. It specifies CASSPPANTEAFF. V is TRBV18 and J is TRBJ1-1; unclear D gene. V was cut by 3 bases and J by 2 bases, with 7 bases left in between. Germline V gives CDR1 KGHSH, CDR2 LQKENI. The CDR3 loop spans 13 amino acids.

The gene calls are TRBV5-6 and TRBJ1-2; D possibly corresponds to TRBD1 (6 bases). This CDR3 is built from 16 residues. Trimming pared 5 bases from V and 0 bases from J, leaving 17 bases between. Germline loops: CDR1 SGHDT, CDR2 YYEEEE. This CDR3 reads CASSWGAGFPNYGYTF. DNA of the CDR3: TGTGCCAGCAGTTGGGGGGCAGGCTTCCCTAACTATGGCTACACCTTC.

V and J are TRBV5-4 and TRBJ2-3, with D possibly matching TRBD2 (6 bases). Germline-derived CDR1 and CDR2 are SGHNT and YYREEE (reference sequence). V was cut by 4 bases and J by 0 bases, with 15 bases left in between. The CDR3 has 16 amino acids. CDR3 protein: CASSAGTDASTDTQYF. CDR3 coding DNA: TGTGCCAGCAGCGCGGGGACGGATGCTAGCACAGATACGCAGTATTTT.

The V gene is TRBV6-5, the J gene TRBJ1-2, with 7 bases aligning to TRBD1. The V gene end was trimmed by 2 bases and the J gene end by 4 bases; junction bases not matched to a gene: 7. Germline CDR1 is MNHEY and CDR2 is SVGAGI. The CDR3 is 15 residues long. CDR3 DNA: TGTGCCAGCAGTTACCGTCCGGGACAGCCCTATGGCTACACCTTC. Its protein product is CASSYRPGQPYGYTF.

This clonotype was seen a handful of times. The V and J genes are TRBV5-1 and TRBJ1-5, with TRBD1 matching over 7 bases. The CDR3 has 14 residues. Germline CDR1 is SGHRS and CDR2 is YFSETQ. The J segment lost 7 bases and the V segment lost 4 bases, leaving 8 bases of the junction unmatched. The CDR3 region has the DNA TGCGCCAGCAGCCCCGGGACAGCTGAACAGCCCCAGCATTTT. As protein: CASSPGTAEQPQHF. The complete variable domain, with remaining parts taken from reference TRBV5-1 and TRBJ1-5, reads KAGVTQTPRYLIKTRGQQVTLSCSPISGHRSVSWYQQTPGQGLQFLFEYFSETQRNKGNFPGRFSGRQFSNSRSEMNVSTLELGDSALYLCASSPGTAEQPQHFGDGTRLSIL.

The rearrangement links TRBV5-1 to TRBJ1-3; D uncertain. Trimming pared 0 bases from V and 3 bases from J, leaving 10 bases between. Looked up from germline, CDR1 is SGHRS and CDR2 is YFSETQ. The CDR3 consists of 15 residues. In nucleotides, the CDR3 is TGCGCCAGCAGCTTGGGAGACCCGGATGGAAACACCATATATTTT. It translates to CASSLGDPDGNTIYF.

The chain recombines TRBV20-1 with TRBJ1-1; D may be TRBD1 (5 bases). V was pared by 5 bases and J by 1 base, with 14 bases between. The CDR3 consists of 14 residues. CDR1 is DFQATT and CDR2 is SNEGSKA in the germline V gene (reference sequence). Here the CDR3 reads CSAPPRTRNTEAFF. CDR3 in DNA: TGCAGTGCTCCGCCGCGGACACGGAACACTGAAGCTTTCTTT.

This clonotype showed up many times. The chain couples TRBV20-1 to TRBJ2-3; TRBD2 agrees at 14 bases. J gave up 4 bases and V 5 bases, and 5 bases lay outside the gene matches. Germline V CDR1 and CDR2: DFQATT, SNEGSKA (reference sequence). The CDR3 contains 15 residues. The chain's CDR3 is CSAFKTSGGADTQYF. The CDR3 region has the DNA TGCAGTGCTTTCAAGACTAGCGGGGGGGCAGATACGCAGTATTTT.

This clonotype was counted only a few times. This chain joins TRBV11-3 and TRBJ2-7; D is unclear. The CDR3 extends over 12 amino acids. V lost 2 bases and J 7 bases, leaving 9 bases between the germline ends. In germline, CDR1 is SGHNT, CDR2 YENEEA. This chain's CDR3 is CASSLTWGEQYV. CDR3 DNA sequence: TGTGCCAGCAGCTTAACCTGGGGAGAGCAGTACGTC.